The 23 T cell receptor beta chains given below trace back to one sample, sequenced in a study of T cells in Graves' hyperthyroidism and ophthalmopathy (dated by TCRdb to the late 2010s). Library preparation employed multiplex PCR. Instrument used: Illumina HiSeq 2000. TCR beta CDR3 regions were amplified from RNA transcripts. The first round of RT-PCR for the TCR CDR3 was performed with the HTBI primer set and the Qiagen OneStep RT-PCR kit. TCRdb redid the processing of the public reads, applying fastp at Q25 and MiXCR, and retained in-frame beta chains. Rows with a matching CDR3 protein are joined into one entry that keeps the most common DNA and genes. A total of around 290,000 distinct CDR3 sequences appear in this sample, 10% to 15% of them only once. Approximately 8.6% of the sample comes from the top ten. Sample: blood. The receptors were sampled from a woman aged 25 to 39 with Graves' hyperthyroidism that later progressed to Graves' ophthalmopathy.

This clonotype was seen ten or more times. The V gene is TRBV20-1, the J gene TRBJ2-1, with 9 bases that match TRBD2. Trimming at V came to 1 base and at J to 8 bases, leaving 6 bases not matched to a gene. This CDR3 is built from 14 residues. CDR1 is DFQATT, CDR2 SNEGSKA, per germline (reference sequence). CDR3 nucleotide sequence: TGCAGTGCTAGAGTGGGCGGGAGGGGGGATGAGCAGTTCTTC. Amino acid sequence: CSARVGGRGDEQFF.

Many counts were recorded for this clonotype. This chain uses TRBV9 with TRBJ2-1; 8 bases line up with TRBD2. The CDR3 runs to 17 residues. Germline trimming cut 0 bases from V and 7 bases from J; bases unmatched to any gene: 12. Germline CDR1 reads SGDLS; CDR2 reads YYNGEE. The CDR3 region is CASSVAAGASVRNEQFF. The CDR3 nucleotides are TGTGCCAGCAGCGTAGCAGCGGGAGCTTCCGTTAGGAATGAGCAGTTCTTC. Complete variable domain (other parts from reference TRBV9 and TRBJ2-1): DSGVTQTPKHLITATGQRVTLRCSPRSGDLSVYWYQQSLDQGLQFLIQYYNGEERAKGNILERFSAQQFPDLHSELNLSSLELGDSALYFCASSVAAGASVRNEQFFGPGTRLTVL.

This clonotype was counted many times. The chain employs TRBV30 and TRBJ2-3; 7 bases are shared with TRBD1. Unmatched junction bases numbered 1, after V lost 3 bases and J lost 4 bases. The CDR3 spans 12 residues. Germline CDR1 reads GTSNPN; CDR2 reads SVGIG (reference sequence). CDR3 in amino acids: CAWRGQSDTQYF. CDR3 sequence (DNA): TGTGCCTGGAGGGGACAGTCAGATACGCAGTATTTT.

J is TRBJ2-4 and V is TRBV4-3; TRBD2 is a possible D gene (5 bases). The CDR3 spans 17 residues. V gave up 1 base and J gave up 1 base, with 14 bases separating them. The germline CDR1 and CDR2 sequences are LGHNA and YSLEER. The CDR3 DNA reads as TGCGCCAGCAGCCAAGTTCGAGGCGGGCCGGCCAAAAACATTCAGTACTTC. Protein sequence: CASSQVRGGPAKNIQYF.

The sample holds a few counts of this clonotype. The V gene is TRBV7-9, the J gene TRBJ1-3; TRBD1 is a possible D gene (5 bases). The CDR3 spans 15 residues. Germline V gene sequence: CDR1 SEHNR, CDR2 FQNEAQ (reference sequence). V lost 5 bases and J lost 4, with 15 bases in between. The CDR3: CASSKTGTGGNTIYF. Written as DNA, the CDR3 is TGTGCCAGCAGCAAGACCGGGACGGGGGGAAACACCATATATTTT.

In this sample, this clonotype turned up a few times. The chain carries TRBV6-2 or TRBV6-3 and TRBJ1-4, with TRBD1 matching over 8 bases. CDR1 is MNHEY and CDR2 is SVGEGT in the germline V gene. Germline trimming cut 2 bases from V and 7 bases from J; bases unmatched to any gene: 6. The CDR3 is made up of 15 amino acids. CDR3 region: CASSYPDRDGEKLFF. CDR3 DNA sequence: TGTGCCAGCAGTTACCCGGACAGGGATGGTGAAAAACTGTTTTTT.

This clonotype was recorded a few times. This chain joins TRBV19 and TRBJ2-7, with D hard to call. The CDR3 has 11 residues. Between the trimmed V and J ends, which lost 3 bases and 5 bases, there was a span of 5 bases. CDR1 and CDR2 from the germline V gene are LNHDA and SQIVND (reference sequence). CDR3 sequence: CASSIGHEQYF. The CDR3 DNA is TGTGCCAGTAGTATTGGGCACGAGCAGTACTTC.

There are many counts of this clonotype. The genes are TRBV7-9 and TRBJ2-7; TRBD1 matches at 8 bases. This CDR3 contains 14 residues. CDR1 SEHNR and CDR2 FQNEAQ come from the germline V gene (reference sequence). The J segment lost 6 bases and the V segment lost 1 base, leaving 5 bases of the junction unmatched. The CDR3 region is CASSLVQGDAEQYF. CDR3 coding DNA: TGTGCCAGCAGCTTAGTACAGGGGGACGCCGAGCAGTACTTC.

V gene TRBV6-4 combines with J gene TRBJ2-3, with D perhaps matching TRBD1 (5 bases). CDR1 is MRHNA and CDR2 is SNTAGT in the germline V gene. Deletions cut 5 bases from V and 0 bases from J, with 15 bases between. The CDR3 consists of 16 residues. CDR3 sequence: CASSTHRQSSTDTQYF. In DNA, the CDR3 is TGTGCCAGCAGTACACACCGACAGTCTAGCACAGATACGCAGTATTTT.

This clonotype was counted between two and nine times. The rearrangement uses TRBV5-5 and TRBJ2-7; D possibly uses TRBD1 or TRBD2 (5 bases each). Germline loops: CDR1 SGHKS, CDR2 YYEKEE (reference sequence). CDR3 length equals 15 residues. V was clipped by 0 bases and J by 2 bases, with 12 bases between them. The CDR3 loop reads CASSLVGDQAYEQYF. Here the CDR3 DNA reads TGTGCCAGCAGCTTGGTGGGGGACCAAGCCTACGAGCAGTACTTC.

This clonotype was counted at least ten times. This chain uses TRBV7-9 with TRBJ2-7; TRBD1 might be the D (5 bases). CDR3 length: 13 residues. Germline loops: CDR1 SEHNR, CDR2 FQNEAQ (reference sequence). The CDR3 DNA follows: TGTACCTGTGGGCCGAAGGACAACTACGAGCAGTACTTC. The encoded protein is CTCGPKDNYEQYF.

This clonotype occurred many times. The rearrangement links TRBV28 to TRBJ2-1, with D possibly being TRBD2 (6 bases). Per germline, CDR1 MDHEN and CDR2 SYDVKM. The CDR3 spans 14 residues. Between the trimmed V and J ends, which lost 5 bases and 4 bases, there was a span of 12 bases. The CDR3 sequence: CASSPPGLYNEQFF. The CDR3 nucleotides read TGTGCCAGCAGTCCCCCGGGACTTTACAATGAGCAGTTCTTC.

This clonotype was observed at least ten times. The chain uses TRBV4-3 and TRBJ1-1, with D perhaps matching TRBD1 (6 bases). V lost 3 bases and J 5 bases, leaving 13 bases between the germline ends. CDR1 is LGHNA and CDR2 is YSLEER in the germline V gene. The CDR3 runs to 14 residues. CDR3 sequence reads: CASSQATGMTEAFF. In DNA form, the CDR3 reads TGCGCCAGCAGCCAGGCTACAGGGATGACTGAAGCTTTCTTT.

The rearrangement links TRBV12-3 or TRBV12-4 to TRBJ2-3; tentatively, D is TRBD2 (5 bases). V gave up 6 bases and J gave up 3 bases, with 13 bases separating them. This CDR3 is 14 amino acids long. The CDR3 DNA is TGTGCCAGCAGAGACCCGGGAACTACAGATACGCAGTATTTT. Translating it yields CASRDPGTTDTQYF.

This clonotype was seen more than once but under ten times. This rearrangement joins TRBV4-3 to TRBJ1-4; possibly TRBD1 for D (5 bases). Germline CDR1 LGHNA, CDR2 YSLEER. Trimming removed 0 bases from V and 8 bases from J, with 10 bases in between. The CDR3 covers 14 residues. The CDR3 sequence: CASSQEPGGEKLFF. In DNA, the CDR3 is TGCGCCAGCAGCCAAGAGCCCGGGGGGGAAAAACTGTTTTTT.

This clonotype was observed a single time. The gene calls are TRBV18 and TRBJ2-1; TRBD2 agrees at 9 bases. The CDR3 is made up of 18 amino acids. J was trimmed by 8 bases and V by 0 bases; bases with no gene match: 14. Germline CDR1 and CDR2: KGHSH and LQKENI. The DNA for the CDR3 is TGTGCCAGCTCACCACCTACTCTAGCGGGACCTGCCTGGCATGAGCAGTTCTTC. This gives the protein CASSPPTLAGPAWHEQFF. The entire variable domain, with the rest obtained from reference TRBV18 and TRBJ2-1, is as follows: NAGVMQNPRHLVRRRGQEARLRCSPMKGHSHVYWYRQLPEEGLKFMVYLQKENIIDESGMPKERFSAEFPKEGPSILRIQQVVRGDSAAYFCASSPPTLAGPAWHEQFFGPGTRLTVL.

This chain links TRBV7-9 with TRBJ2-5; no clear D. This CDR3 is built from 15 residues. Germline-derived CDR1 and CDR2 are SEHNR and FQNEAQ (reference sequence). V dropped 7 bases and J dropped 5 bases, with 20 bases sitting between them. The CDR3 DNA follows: TGTGCCAGCATCTTCTCGGCTACTTTGAGTGAGACCCAGTACTTC. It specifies CASIFSATLSETQYF. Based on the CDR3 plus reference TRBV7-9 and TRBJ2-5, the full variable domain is DTGVSQNPRHKITKRGQNVTFRCDPISEHNRLYWYRQTLGQGPEFLTYFQNEAQLEKSRLLSDRFSAERPKGSFSTLEIQRTEQGDSAMYLCASIFSATLSETQYFGPGTRLLVL.

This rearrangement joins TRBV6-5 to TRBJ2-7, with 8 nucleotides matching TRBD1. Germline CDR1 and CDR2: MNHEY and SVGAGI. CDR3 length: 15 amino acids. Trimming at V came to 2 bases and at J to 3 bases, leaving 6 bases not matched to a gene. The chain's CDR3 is CASSYRGTGYYEQYF. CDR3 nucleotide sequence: TGTGCCAGCAGTTACAGAGGGACAGGCTACTACGAGCAGTACTTC.

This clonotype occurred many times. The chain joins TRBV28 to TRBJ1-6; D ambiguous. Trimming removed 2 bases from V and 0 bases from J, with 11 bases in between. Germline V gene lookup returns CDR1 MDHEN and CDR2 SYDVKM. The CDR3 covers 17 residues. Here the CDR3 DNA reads TGTGCCAGCAGTTTACTGAATCCCTTCTCCTATAATTCACCCCTCCACTTT. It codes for CASSLLNPFSYNSPLHF.

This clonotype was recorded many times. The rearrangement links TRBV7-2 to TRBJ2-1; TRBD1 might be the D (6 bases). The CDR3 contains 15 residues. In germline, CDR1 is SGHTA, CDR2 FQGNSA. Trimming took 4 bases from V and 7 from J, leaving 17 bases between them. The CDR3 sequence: CASSSPGQNHNEQFF. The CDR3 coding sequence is TGTGCCAGCAGCTCGCCGGGACAAAACCATAATGAGCAGTTCTTC.

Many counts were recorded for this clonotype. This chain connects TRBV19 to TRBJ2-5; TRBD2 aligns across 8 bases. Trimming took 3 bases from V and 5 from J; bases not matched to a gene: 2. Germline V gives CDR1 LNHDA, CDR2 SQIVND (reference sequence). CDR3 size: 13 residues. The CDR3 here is CASSMGGRETQYF. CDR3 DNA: TGTGCCAGTAGTATGGGCGGGAGGGAGACCCAGTACTTC. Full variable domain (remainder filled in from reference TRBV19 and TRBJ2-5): DGGITQSPKYLFRKEGQNVTLSCEQNLNHDAMYWYRQDPGQGLRLIYYSQIVNDFQKGDIAEGYSVSREKKESFPLTVTSAQKNPTAFYLCASSMGGRETQYFGPGTRLLVL.

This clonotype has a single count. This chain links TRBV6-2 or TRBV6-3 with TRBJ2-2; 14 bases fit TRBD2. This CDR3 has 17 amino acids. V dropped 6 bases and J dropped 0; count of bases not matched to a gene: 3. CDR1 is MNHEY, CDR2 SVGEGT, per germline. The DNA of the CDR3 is TGTGCCAGCAGACTGGGACTAGCGGGAGCGAACACCGGGGAGCTGTTTTTT. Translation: CASRLGLAGANTGELFF.

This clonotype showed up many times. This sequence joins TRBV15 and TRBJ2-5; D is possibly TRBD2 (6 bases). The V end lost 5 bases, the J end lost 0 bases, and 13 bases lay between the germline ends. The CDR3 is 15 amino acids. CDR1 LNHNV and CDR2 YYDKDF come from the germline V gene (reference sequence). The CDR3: CATSPQRVYQETQYF. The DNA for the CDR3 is TGTGCCACCAGCCCCCAGCGGGTTTACCAAGAGACCCAGTACTTC.